The 11 T cell receptor beta chains given below trace back to one sample, sequenced in a study of blood T cell repertoires in COVID-19. TCRdb's copy holds only in-frame clones and misses some; the assay was immunoSEQ multiplex PCR. Found here are more than 250,000 clones, about 86% of them singletons; the top ten hold 3.6%. The specimen was peripheral blood. The receptor source for this set is a man younger than 30 with active or convalescent COVID-19.

The rearrangement uses TRBV19 and TRBJ1-5, with D unresolved. Germline CDR1 is LNHDA and CDR2 is SQIVND (reference sequence). V dropped 3 bases and J dropped 0 bases, with 9 bases sitting between them. CDR3 size: 15 residues. For the CDR3, the DNA is TGTGCCAGTAGTATCCAGATATATAGCAATCAGCCCCAGCATTTT. It codes for CASSIQIYSNQPQHF. The full variable domain, rest sourced from reference TRBV19 and TRBJ1-5, is DGGITQSPKYLFRKEGQNVTLSCEQNLNHDAMYWYRQDPGQGLRLIYYSQIVNDFQKGDIAEGYSVSREKKESFPLTVTSAQKNPTAFYLCASSIQIYSNQPQHFGDGTRLSIL.

This rearrangement joins TRBV5-5 to TRBJ1-2, with D possibly TRBD1 on 6 matching bases. V gave up 4 bases and J gave up 2 bases, with 15 bases separating them. CDR3 length equals 15 residues. Germline CDR1 and CDR2: SGHKS and YYEKEE (reference sequence). The CDR3, as DNA: TGTGCCAGCAGCGGACAAAGGACAGACAACTATGGCTACACCTTC. It encodes CASSGQRTDNYGYTF.

The J gene is TRBJ2-2, the V gene TRBV6-5; 10 bases fit TRBD2. The CDR3 has 15 residues. The germline gives CDR1 MNHEY, CDR2 SVGAGI. Trimming at V came to 6 bases and at J to 1 base, leaving 2 bases not matched to a gene. The CDR3 sequence is CASRGLAVNTGELFF. DNA for the CDR3: TGTGCCAGCAGAGGACTAGCGGTGAACACCGGGGAGCTGTTTTTT.

The genes are TRBV30 and TRBJ1-1; D is perhaps TRBD1 (6 bases). Trimming took off 2 bases at V and 14 bases at J, with 15 bases between the two ends. The germline gives CDR1 GTSNPN, CDR2 SVGIG (reference sequence). The CDR3 consists of 11 residues. The CDR3 DNA reads as TGTGCCTGGAGTCTCACAGGGAATGTGTTCTTT. Translation: CAWSLTGNVFF.

The chain links TRBV3-1 (or the pseudogene TRBV3-2) to TRBJ1-4; no firm D call. V was cut by 7 bases and J by 8 bases, with 17 bases left in between. Germline loops: CDR1 LGHDT, CDR2 YNNKEL (reference sequence). This CDR3 contains 14 residues. The CDR3 is CASTARMREEKLFF. The DNA for the CDR3 is TGTGCCAGCACCGCCAGGATGAGGGAGGAAAAACTGTTTTTT.

The chain employs TRBV30 and TRBJ1-2, with D hard to call. Trimming took off 2 bases at V and 2 bases at J, with 15 bases between the two ends. There are 15 residues in the CDR3. CDR1 is GTSNPN, CDR2 SVGIG, per germline (reference sequence). The CDR3 loop reads CAWSRRSTLNYGYTF. In nucleotides, the CDR3 is TGTGCCTGGAGTCGGAGGAGTACATTAAACTATGGCTACACCTTC.

V is TRBV10-3 and J is TRBJ1-2; 9 nucleotides match TRBD1. J was trimmed by 3 bases and V by 5 bases; bases with no gene match: 4. The V gene's germline CDR1 is ENHRY and CDR2 SYGVKD. The CDR3 loop spans 14 amino acids. The CDR3 sequence is CAISMTGGDYGYTF. CDR3 nucleotides: TGTGCCATCAGTATGACAGGGGGGGACTATGGCTACACCTTC.

V and J are TRBV5-1 and TRBJ2-3; no clear D gene. V was pared by 0 bases and J by 1 base, with 6 bases between. The CDR3 is 14 amino acids. Germline V gene data show CDR1 as SGHRS and CDR2 as YFSETQ. CDR3 in amino acids: CASSLASGTDTQYF. The CDR3 DNA reads as TGCGCCAGCAGCTTGGCTTCGGGCACAGATACGCAGTATTTT.

This chain uses TRBV28 with TRBJ2-3; 13 nucleotides agree with TRBD2. With V trimmed by 6 bases and J by 5 bases, 8 bases remained unmatched. The CDR3 has 16 amino acids. Germline lookup yields CDR1 MDHEN and CDR2 SYDVKM. The CDR3 nucleotides read TGTGCCAGCAGCGGTAGACTAGCGGGGGGTCGAGATACGCAGTATTTT. It specifies CASSGRLAGGRDTQYF. The full variable domain, its missing parts supplied by reference TRBV28 and TRBJ2-3, is DVKVTQSSRYLVKRTGEKVFLECVQDMDHENMFWYRQDPGLGLRLIYFSYDVKMKEKGDIPEGYSVSREKKERFSLILESASTNQTSMYLCASSGRLAGGRDTQYFGPGTRLTVL.

This clone was picked up a small number of times. The rearrangement links TRBV11-1 to TRBJ2-7; TRBD1 is a possible D gene (6 bases). V was cut by 1 base and J by 5 bases, with 12 bases left in between. CDR1 and CDR2 (germline): SGHAT, FQDESV (reference sequence). This CDR3 region has 14 residues. The CDR3 protein is CASSLEQGTHEQYF. The CDR3 DNA reads as TGTGCCAGCAGCTTAGAGCAGGGGACCCACGAGCAGTACTTC.

This sequence joins TRBV19 and TRBJ2-1, with D perhaps matching TRBD1 (5 bases). Trimming shortened V by 1 base and J by 4 bases, and 8 bases separated the two germline ends. The CDR3 is 14 residues long. Germline loops: CDR1 LNHDA, CDR2 SQIVND (reference sequence). CDR3 sequence: CASSIGAGYNEQFF. The DNA of the CDR3 is TGTGCCAGTAGTATAGGGGCAGGGTACAATGAGCAGTTCTTC. The whole variable domain, filled in from reference TRBV19 and TRBJ2-1, reads DGGITQSPKYLFRKEGQNVTLSCEQNLNHDAMYWYRQDPGQGLRLIYYSQIVNDFQKGDIAEGYSVSREKKESFPLTVTSAQKNPTAFYLCASSIGAGYNEQFFGPGTRLTVL.